A single sample gave rise to the 29 T cell receptor beta chains below, sequenced in a study of metastatic and nonmetastatic thyroid tumors. TCRdb reassembled clones from the PCR reads with MiXCR. Here the sample spans over 15,000 clones, 30% to 35% being singletons. Thyroid surgery had not been preceded by any treatment in any patient. Sequencing input: tumor tissue. The receptors derive from a female donor with papillary thyroid cancer or a benign thyroid nodule (not recorded which). Some clones in this sample may be carry-over from other donors' samples.

A few counts support this clone. This chain joins TRBV6-1 and TRBJ1-6; D ambiguous. The CDR3 runs 16 residues. Trimming removed 3 bases from V and 0 bases from J, with 9 bases in between. Germline V CDR1 and CDR2: MNHNS, SASEGT. The CDR3 DNA reads as TGTGCCAGCAGTGACTCAGGCAGCTCCTATAATTCACCCCTCCACTTT. Protein sequence: CASSDSGSSYNSPLHF.

This clone was seen at least ten times. The chain couples TRBV7-9 to TRBJ2-1; D is undetermined. The CDR3 runs to 14 residues. V was pared by 2 bases and J by 6 bases, with 11 bases between. The germline CDR1 and CDR2 sequences are SEHNR and FQNEAQ (reference sequence). CDR3 DNA: TGTGCCAGCAGCTTAATACAAACACCCAATGAGCAGTTCTTC. Translating gives CASSLIQTPNEQFF.

V is TRBV9 and J is TRBJ2-2; D ambiguous. CDR1 SGDLS and CDR2 YYNGEE come from the germline V gene. Trimming took off 0 bases at V and 4 bases at J, with 7 bases between the two ends. This CDR3 contains 14 residues. The CDR3 coding sequence is TGTGCCAGCAGCGTAGTAGATTTCACCGGGGAGCTGTTTTTT. Translated, it gives CASSVVDFTGELFF. Drawing the rest from reference TRBV9 and TRBJ2-2, the complete variable domain is DSGVTQTPKHLITATGQRVTLRCSPRSGDLSVYWYQQSLDQGLQFLIQYYNGEERAKGNILERFSAQQFPDLHSELNLSSLELGDSALYFCASSVVDFTGELFFGEGSRLTVL.

The chain joins TRBV20-1 to TRBJ2-1; 11 bases agree with TRBD2. CDR3 length: 16 residues. With V trimmed by 3 bases and J by 4 bases, 8 bases remained unmatched. Germline lookup yields CDR1 DFQATT and CDR2 SNEGSKA (reference sequence). The CDR3 DNA follows: TGCAGTGCTAGTGACTCCGGGACTAGCGGATACAATGAGCAGTTCTTC. Protein sequence: CSASDSGTSGYNEQFF.

This clone appeared many times. This chain uses TRBV5-6 with TRBJ1-6; no clear D. The germline V gene has CDR1 SGHDT and CDR2 YYEEEE. This CDR3 contains 12 residues. V was clipped by 1 base and J by 10 bases, with 6 bases between them. CDR3 region: CASSLMGSPLHF. The CDR3, as DNA: TGTGCCAGCAGCTTGATGGGATCACCCCTCCACTTT.

Ten or more counts support this clone. This chain connects TRBV3-1 to TRBJ2-7, with TRBD1 as a possible D gene (5 bases). V shed 1 base and J shed 0 bases, with 19 bases lying between them. The CDR3 extends over 18 amino acids. CDR1 is LGHDT, CDR2 YNNKEL, per germline (reference sequence). The CDR3 sequence: CASSQVFSAVGASYEQYF. For the CDR3, the DNA is TGTGCCAGCAGCCAAGTCTTTTCCGCGGTAGGGGCCTCCTACGAGCAGTACTTC.

The chain is built from TRBV20-1 and TRBJ1-1; weak D call: TRBD1 (5 bases). Deletions cut 3 bases from V and 3 bases from J, with 11 bases between. Germline CDR1 and CDR2: DFQATT and SNEGSKA (reference sequence). The CDR3 spans 13 residues. The CDR3 DNA reads TGCAGTGCTAGTGACGGAGGGGACACTGAAGCTTTCTTT. This codes for CSASDGGDTEAFF.

This clone occurred a few times. The gene calls are TRBV2 and TRBJ1-5; a possible D gene is TRBD1 (5 bases). The V end lost 0 bases, the J end lost 6 bases, and 12 bases lay between the germline ends. This CDR3 region has 15 residues. CDR1 SNHLY and CDR2 FYNNEI come from the germline V gene. For the CDR3, the DNA is TGTGCCAGCAGTGAAGCGCCTGGGGGGGTTCAGCCCCAGCATTTT. It translates to CASSEAPGGVQPQHF.

The sample holds many counts of this clone. This sequence joins TRBV4-1 and TRBJ1-2; possible D gene TRBD1, 5 bases. Trimming stripped 0 bases from V and 3 bases from J, with 14 bases between. Germline assignment: CDR1 MGHRA and CDR2 YSYEKL. CDR3 length: 16 residues. CDR3 in DNA: TGCGCCAGCAGCCAAGATGATGCAGGGACTCACTATGGCTACACCTTC. Protein: CASSQDDAGTHYGYTF.

V gene TRBV27 combines with J gene TRBJ2-2; TRBD1 matches 8 bases. The CDR3 totals 15 residues. CDR1 and CDR2 (germline): MNHEY, SMNVEV (reference sequence). V shed 8 bases and J 5 bases; nucleotides not matched to a gene: 10. DNA for the CDR3: TGTGCCAGCCGCCCCGGACAGGGCACTACCGGGGAGCTGTTTTTT. Its translation is CASRPGQGTTGELFF.

By share, this clone counts as medium-sized. Here the CDR3 DNA reads TGTGCCAGCCAAGGGAGGCGGGACACTGAAGCTTTCTTT. It yields the protein CASQGRRDTEAFF. This chain connects TRBV6-1 to TRBJ1-1; D unresolved. V lost 8 bases to trimming and J lost 3 bases, with 13 bases between them. This CDR3 has 13 residues. From germline, CDR1 is MNHNS and CDR2 SASEGT.

The chain has TRBV15 and TRBJ2-3; 7 bases map to TRBD2. The CDR3 contains 17 residues. Germline CDR1 LNHNV, CDR2 YYDKDF (reference sequence). V gave up 0 bases and J gave up 6 bases; unmatched junction bases: 12. DNA for the CDR3: TGTGCCACCAGCAGAGATTCGGGGGGATGGATGGGGGATACGCAGTATTTT. This encodes CATSRDSGGWMGDTQYF.

The sample holds a few counts of this clone. Germline and junction disagree at one end, which may indicate a read error. This chain joins TRBV27 and TRBJ1-5, with unresolved D. The CDR3 is 12 amino acids. CDR1 MNHEY and CDR2 SMNVEV come from the germline V gene (reference sequence). CDR3: CTSSAGNQPQHF. DNA of the CDR3: TGTACCAGCAGCGCGGGGAATCAACCCCAGCATTTT.

This clone is judged medium-sized (0.01 to 0.1%). The chain carries TRBV12-3 or TRBV12-4 and TRBJ1-5; weak D call: TRBD1 (6 bases). V was trimmed by 3 bases and J by 4 bases, leaving 16 bases between them. The CDR3 has 16 amino acids. CDR3 residues: CASSFGARGNNQPQHF. The CDR3 DNA sequence: TGTGCCAGCAGTTTTGGGGCCAGGGGAAATAATCAGCCCCAGCATTTT.

This clone has at least ten counts. A much larger clone is a single base away; this may be a read error. The chain links TRBV7-8 to TRBJ2-3; D unresolved. This CDR3 has 15 amino acids. CDR1 is SGHVS and CDR2 is FQNEAQ in the germline V gene. This CDR3 is CASGLSWAYTDTQYF. CDR3 sequence (DNA): TGTGCCAGCGGCTTAAGCTGGGCATACACAGATACGCAGTATTTT.

This chain uses TRBV6-1 with TRBJ2-2; no clear D gene. V was clipped by 6 bases and J by 4 bases, with 15 bases between them. CDR1 is MNHNS and CDR2 is SASEGT in the germline V gene. The CDR3 covers 15 residues. CDR3 in DNA: TGTGCCAGCAGCCCCACCGGGTTAGGCACCGGGGAGCTGTTTTTT. Amino acids: CASSPTGLGTGELFF.

The V call is TRBV6-1, the J call TRBJ1-1, with unresolved D. V was clipped by 6 bases and J by 1 base, with 18 bases between them. CDR3 length: 16 residues. Germline CDR1 and CDR2: MNHNS and SASEGT. CDR3 sequence (DNA): TGTGCCAGCAGCGCCTCAACAACATACTCGAACACTGAAGCTTTCTTT. Its translation: CASSASTTYSNTEAFF.

The chain joins TRBV11-1 to TRBJ2-1, with a possible D match to TRBD1 (6 bases). CDR1 and CDR2 from the germline V gene are SGHAT and FQDESV (reference sequence). The germline V and J ends were trimmed by 8 bases and 7 bases, with 15 bases remaining between them. This CDR3 has 13 residues. The CDR3 region has the DNA TGTGCCAGCGGGGACACGTGGAGGAATGAGCAGTTCTTC. Residues: CASGDTWRNEQFF. Variable domain in full (rest from reference TRBV11-1 and TRBJ2-1): EAEVAQSPRYKITEKSQAVAFWCDPISGHATLYWYRQILGQGPELLVQFQDESVVDDSQLPKDRFSAERLKGVDSTLKIQPAELGDSAMYLCASGDTWRNEQFFGPGTRLTVL.

This clone turned up a few times. The chain joins TRBV24-1 to TRBJ1-6, with TRBD1 as a possible D gene (6 bases). This CDR3 has 14 residues. Trimming cost V 9 bases and J 9 bases, with 17 bases left between them. CDR1 KGHDR and CDR2 SFDVKD come from the germline V gene. The CDR3 DNA reads as TGTGCCACCTTGACAGGACCCATACGTTCACCCCTCCACTTT. Translated: CATLTGPIRSPLHF.

The CDR3 loop is CSARGLAGYEQYF. CDR3 in DNA: TGCAGTGCTAGAGGACTAGCGGGCTACGAGCAGTACTTC. The chain links TRBV20-1 to TRBJ2-7; TRBD2 agrees at 10 bases. After removal of 1 base from V and 3 bases from J, the junction contained 0 bases not matched to a gene. The germline V gene encodes CDR1 DFQATT and CDR2 SNEGSKA (reference sequence). CDR3 length: 13 residues.

The chain is built from TRBV11-2 and TRBJ1-1; D is possibly TRBD1 (5 bases). This CDR3 region has 15 residues. The germline V gene encodes CDR1 SGHAT and CDR2 FQNNGV. The V end was cut by 5 bases, the J end by 1 base, with 14 bases between. The CDR3 region is CASSDGIGENTEAFF. In nucleotides, the CDR3 is TGTGCCAGCAGCGACGGGATAGGGGAGAACACTGAAGCTTTCTTT.

This chain uses TRBV9 with TRBJ2-3; 8 bases fit TRBD2. V was pared by 0 bases and J by 1 base, with 7 bases of the junction left unmatched. The CDR3 is made up of 17 amino acids. Per germline, CDR1 SGDLS and CDR2 YYNGEE. CDR3 DNA: TGTGCCAGCAGCGTAGACTTGAGCGGGAGAGGCACAGATACGCAGTATTTT. Residues: CASSVDLSGRGTDTQYF. Combining the CDR3 with reference TRBV9 and TRBJ2-3 gives the whole variable domain DSGVTQTPKHLITATGQRVTLRCSPRSGDLSVYWYQQSLDQGLQFLIQYYNGEERAKGNILERFSAQQFPDLHSELNLSSLELGDSALYFCASSVDLSGRGTDTQYFGPGTRLTVL.

The J gene is TRBJ2-5, the V gene TRBV12-5; D is uncertain. Trimming removed 0 bases at V and 7 bases at J, with 15 bases between. Germline V gene sequence: CDR1 LGHNT, CDR2 FRNRAP. The CDR3 extends over 15 amino acids. For the CDR3, the DNA is TGTGCTAGTGGTTTGGTATTGGATAGCAAGGCGACCCAGTACTTC. It translates to CASGLVLDSKATQYF.

By sample fraction, this clone is medium-sized. This chain joins TRBV5-1 and TRBJ2-1; a possible D gene is TRBD1 (5 bases). V was clipped by 5 bases and J by 1 base, with 10 bases between them. CDR1 is SGHRS and CDR2 is YFSETQ in the germline V gene. The CDR3 totals 14 residues. CDR3 nucleotides: TGCGCCAGCAGAATAGGGGAATCCTACAATGAGCAGTTCTTC. As protein: CASRIGESYNEQFF.

This clone has a handful of counts. One junction end disagrees with the germline gene, perhaps due to a read error. The chain combines TRBV6-2 or TRBV6-3 with TRBJ2-6; D unresolved. Germline CDR1 MNHEY, CDR2 SVGEGT. The CDR3 length is 14 residues. The CDR3 is CASSYGSWANVLTF. The CDR3 nucleotides read TGTGCCAGCAGTTACGGCTCTTGGGCCAACGTCCTGACTTTC.

This clone is medium-sized (0.01 to 0.1%) by share. This chain links TRBV2 with TRBJ2-7; TRBD1 is a possible D gene (6 bases). Deletions cut 6 bases from V and 1 base from J, with 10 bases between. This CDR3 contains 13 residues. Germline CDR1 reads SNHLY; CDR2 reads FYNNEI. The CDR3 DNA reads as TGTGCCAGCAGAGTACAGGGTTCCTACGAGCAGTACTTC. Protein sequence: CASRVQGSYEQYF.

This chain joins TRBV6-5 and TRBJ2-2; 14 bases map to TRBD2. Germline V gives CDR1 MNHEY, CDR2 SVGAGI. V dropped 0 bases and J dropped 0; count of bases not matched to a gene: 0. The CDR3 length is 18 residues. The CDR3 bases are TGTGCCAGCAGTTACTCGACTAGCGGGGGGGCGAACACCGGGGAGCTGTTTTTT. It is translated as CASSYSTSGGANTGELFF.

This rearrangement joins TRBV4-1 to TRBJ1-4; possible D gene TRBD1, 5 bases. Per germline, CDR1 MGHRA and CDR2 YSYEKL. The V end lost 4 bases, the J end lost 8 bases, and 20 bases lay between the germline ends. The CDR3 is made up of 16 amino acids. CDR3 in amino acids: CASSPSPGEVEEKLFF. The CDR3, as DNA: TGCGCCAGCAGCCCATCTCCGGGGGAGGTAGAGGAAAAACTGTTTTTT.

This clone was observed at least ten times. This chain links TRBV28 with TRBJ1-4, with 12 bases aligning to TRBD1. The germline gives CDR1 MDHEN, CDR2 SYDVKM. The CDR3 totals 14 residues. V shed 5 bases and J 10 bases; nucleotides not matched to a gene: 5. The chain's CDR3 is CASSRGQGAVKLFF. The CDR3 nucleotides read TGTGCCAGCAGTCGGGGACAGGGGGCGGTAAAACTGTTTTTT.